This T cell receptor (beta chain) was observed in a study of blood T cell repertoires in COVID-19. Study summary: From the United States, Italy and Spain came samples of acute and convalescent COVID-19. Nucleic acid was either cDNA or gDNA, and it came from T cells, B-cell-depleted T cells, or PBMCs.

The authors' processing: How many nucleated cells were present was estimated from reference gene primer amplification. Data came from immunoSEQ multiplex PCR; TCRdb stores just in-frame clones and leaves some out. V, J and clone size were drawn from that table, and D and trimming were deduced from the DNA. The data show under 300,000 clones, approximately 88% seen once. This clonotype was sampled from a woman aged 35 to 49 who had recovered from COVID-19. The sequencing input was peripheral blood.

This CDR3 reads CASSPKGGTGLNSPLHF. CDR3 coding DNA: TGTGCCAGTAGTCCTAAAGGCGGGACAGGACTAAATTCACCCCTCCACTTT. The chain links TRBV19 to TRBJ1-6; 8 bases align to TRBD1. V shed 5 bases and J 7 bases; nucleotides not matched to a gene: 13. The CDR3 is 17 residues long. CDR1 is LNHDA and CDR2 is SQIVND in the germline V gene (reference sequence).